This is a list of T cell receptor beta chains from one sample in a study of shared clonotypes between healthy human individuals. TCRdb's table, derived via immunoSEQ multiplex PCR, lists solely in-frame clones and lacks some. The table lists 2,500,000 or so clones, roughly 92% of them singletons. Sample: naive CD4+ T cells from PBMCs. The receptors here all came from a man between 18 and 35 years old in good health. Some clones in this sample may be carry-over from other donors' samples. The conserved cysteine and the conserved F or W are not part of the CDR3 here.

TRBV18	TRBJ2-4	ASSFTFGTKNIQY
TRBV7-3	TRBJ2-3	ASSLTGTDTQY
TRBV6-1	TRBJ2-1	ASSEQYSRTYNEQF
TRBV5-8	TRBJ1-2	ASSLGLNGRRYT
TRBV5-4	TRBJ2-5	ASSRRQGDLQETQY
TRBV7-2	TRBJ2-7	ASSLAGAGGSPYEQY
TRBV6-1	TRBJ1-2	ASSEWGINLYGYT
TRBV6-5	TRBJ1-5	ASRTGGDQPQH
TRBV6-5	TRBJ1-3	ASSYRVGFGNTIY
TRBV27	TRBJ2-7	ASSFSGSAVPSEQY
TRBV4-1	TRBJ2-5	ASSQGTQPYQETQY
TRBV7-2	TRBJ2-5	ASSLRPQETQY
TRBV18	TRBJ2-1	ASSPILAGVNEQF
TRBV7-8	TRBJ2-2	ASSLDGLLTTGELF
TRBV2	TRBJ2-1	ASSVLLAGVDEQF
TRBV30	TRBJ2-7	AWNPRLWKISYEQY
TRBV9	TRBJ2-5	ASSTRQGETQY
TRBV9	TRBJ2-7	ASSQTTGGYEQY
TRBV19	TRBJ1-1	ASRGDLKIEAF
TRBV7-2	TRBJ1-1	ASSSGALNTEAF
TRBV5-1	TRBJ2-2	ASSFDRVGGELF
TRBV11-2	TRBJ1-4	ASSPTSALSNEKLF
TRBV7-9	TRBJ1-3	ASSPTTGRGNTIY
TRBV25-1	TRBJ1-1	ASVNQGRTEAF
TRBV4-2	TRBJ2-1	ASSHASFSHNEQF
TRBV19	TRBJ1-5	ASSSRQGHQPQH